What follows describes a single T cell receptor (beta chain). This sample stems from a study of blood T cell repertoires in COVID-19. This table comes from immunoSEQ multiplex PCR, and its TCRdb copy is limited to in-frame clones, with some not included. The sample carries tens of thousands of clones, 92% recorded once. Losses at the gene ends were 5 bases for V and 2 bases for J; bases not matched to a gene: 7. There are 15 residues in the CDR3. From germline, CDR1 is MDHEN and CDR2 SYDVKM. This sequence originates from a man aged 45-60 years with active COVID-19. The specimen sequenced was peripheral blood. The J gene is TRBJ2-7, the V gene TRBV28; the match to TRBD2 covers 9 bases. The chain's CDR3 is CASSLIAGAPYEQYF. DNA for the CDR3: TGTGCCAGCAGTCTAATAGCGGGAGCCCCCTACGAGCAGTACTTC.